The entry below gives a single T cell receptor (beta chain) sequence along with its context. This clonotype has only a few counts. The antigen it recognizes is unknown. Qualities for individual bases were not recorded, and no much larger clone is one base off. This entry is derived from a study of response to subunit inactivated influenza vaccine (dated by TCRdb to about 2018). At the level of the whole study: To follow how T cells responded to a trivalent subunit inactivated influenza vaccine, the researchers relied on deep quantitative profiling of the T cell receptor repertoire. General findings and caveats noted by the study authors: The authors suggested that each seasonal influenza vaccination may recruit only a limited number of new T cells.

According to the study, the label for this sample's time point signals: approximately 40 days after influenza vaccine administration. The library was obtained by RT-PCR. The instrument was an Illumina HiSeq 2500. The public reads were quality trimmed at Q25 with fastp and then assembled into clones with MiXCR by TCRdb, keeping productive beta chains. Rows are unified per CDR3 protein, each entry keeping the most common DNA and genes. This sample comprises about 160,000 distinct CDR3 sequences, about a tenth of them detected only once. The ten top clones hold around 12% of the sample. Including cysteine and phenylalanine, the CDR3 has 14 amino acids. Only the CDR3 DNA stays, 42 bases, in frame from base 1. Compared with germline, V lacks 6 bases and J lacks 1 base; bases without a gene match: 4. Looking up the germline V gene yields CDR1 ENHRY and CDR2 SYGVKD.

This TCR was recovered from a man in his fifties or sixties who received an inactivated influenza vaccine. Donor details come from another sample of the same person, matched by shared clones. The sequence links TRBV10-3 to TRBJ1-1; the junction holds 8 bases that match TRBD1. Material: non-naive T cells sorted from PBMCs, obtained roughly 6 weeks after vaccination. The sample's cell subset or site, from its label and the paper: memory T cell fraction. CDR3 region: CAISTGGSNTEAFF. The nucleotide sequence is TGTGCCATCAGCACAGGGGGGTCGAACACTGAAGCTTTCTTT.